What follows are 15 T cell receptor beta chains derived from one specimen sequenced in a study of shared clonotypes between healthy human individuals. The table came from immunoSEQ multiplex PCR; TCRdb's copy has only in-frame clones and leaves some out. The sample lists approximately 2,200,000 clones; more than 85% were seen once. CD45RO-negative, CCR7-selected cells formed the naive CD8 fraction, which excluded terminally differentiated effector memory CD45RA+ cells. The sequenced sample was naive CD8+ T cells from PBMCs. These receptors came from a man aged 18 to 29 in good health. Some clones in this sample may be carry-over from other donors' samples.

The chain links TRBV28 to TRBJ2-7; D is undetermined. The CDR3 length is 14 residues. CDR1 and CDR2 from the germline V gene are MDHEN and SYDVKM. V lost 6 bases, J lost 3 bases, and 15 bases lay in between. CDR3 nucleotide sequence: TGTGCCAGCAGCCTGGCAGGAGAATACTACGAGCAGTACTTC. Protein sequence: CASSLAGEYYEQYF.

The gene calls are TRBV28 and TRBJ1-2; D remains ambiguous. The V gene's germline CDR1 is MDHEN and CDR2 SYDVKM. V was shortened by 6 bases and J by 2 bases, with 16 bases between the two germline ends. This CDR3 region has 15 residues. This CDR3 is CASSTPGGVNYGYTF. DNA for the CDR3: TGTGCCAGCAGCACGCCCGGCGGGGTCAACTATGGCTACACCTTC.

This sequence joins TRBV27 and TRBJ1-1, with D uncertain. Germline-derived CDR1 and CDR2 are MNHEY and SMNVEV (reference sequence). The CDR3 extends over 15 amino acids. Trimming stripped 7 bases from V and 0 bases from J, with 15 bases between. This CDR3 reads CASKTTVEVNTEAFF. In nucleotides, the CDR3 is TGTGCCAGCAAAACGACTGTCGAGGTGAACACTGAAGCTTTCTTT.

This rearrangement joins TRBV19 to TRBJ2-1, with D unclear. The CDR3 length is 11 residues. Per germline, CDR1 LNHDA and CDR2 SQIVND (reference sequence). V dropped 8 bases and J dropped 9 bases, with 11 bases sitting between them. As DNA, the CDR3 is TGTGCCAGTCGGCGGACCGGTGAGCAGTTCTTC. Translating gives CASRRTGEQFF.

V usage is TRBV27 and J usage is TRBJ1-1, with 10 nucleotides matching TRBD1. Germline CDR1 is MNHEY and CDR2 is SMNVEV (reference sequence). Trimming removed 6 bases from V and 5 bases from J; junction bases left unmatched: 15. CDR3 size: 17 residues. As DNA, the CDR3 is TGTGCCAGCAGCGGGACAGGGGTTTGGGGAATGGAGACTGAAGCTTTCTTT. The encoded protein is CASSGTGVWGMETEAFF.

V and J are TRBV10-3 and TRBJ2-7; 8 bases map to TRBD1. The J segment lost 0 bases and the V segment lost 2 bases, leaving 24 bases of the junction unmatched. CDR1 and CDR2 (germline): ENHRY, SYGVKD. The CDR3 is 22 residues long. CDR3 region: CAISEPISAGTGYTRASYEQYF. CDR3 DNA sequence: TGTGCCATCAGTGAGCCGATCTCGGCCGGGACAGGTTATACTCGAGCCTCCTACGAGCAGTACTTC.

The chain couples TRBV28 to TRBJ1-1; perhaps TRBD1 as D (6 bases). CDR3 length: 16 residues. Germline values: CDR1 MDHEN, CDR2 SYDVKM. The V gene lost 3 bases and the J gene lost 5 bases, with 19 bases spanning the gap. CDR3 region: CASSLFTGSAVTEAFF. The CDR3 DNA follows: TGTGCCAGCAGTTTGTTTACAGGGTCGGCTGTAACTGAAGCTTTCTTT.

J is TRBJ2-7 and V is TRBV27, with 7 bases matching TRBD1. After removal of 5 bases from V and 3 bases from J, the junction contained 7 bases not matched to a gene. From germline, CDR1 is MNHEY and CDR2 SMNVEV (reference sequence). This CDR3 has 14 amino acids. This chain's CDR3 is CASSHRDSRYEQYF. CDR3 in DNA: TGTGCCAGCAGTCACCGGGACAGCCGCTACGAGCAGTACTTC.

The chain employs TRBV5-4 and TRBJ2-1; 7 nucleotides agree with TRBD1. The CDR3 has 12 amino acids. Germline CDR1 is SGHNT and CDR2 is YYREEE (reference sequence). V lost 4 bases and J lost 7; bases outside the gene matches: 2. In DNA, the CDR3 is TGTGCCAGCAGCGAGACAGGGAATGAGCAGTTCTTC. This gives the protein CASSETGNEQFF.

The chain combines TRBV27 with TRBJ2-1; D unresolved. Trimming pared 6 bases from V and 7 bases from J, leaving 22 bases between. From germline, CDR1 is MNHEY and CDR2 SMNVEV (reference sequence). The CDR3 loop spans 16 amino acids. CDR3 sequence: CASRPIPATSQNEQFF. As DNA, the CDR3 is TGTGCCAGCAGACCAATCCCAGCCACCTCGCAGAATGAGCAGTTCTTC.

The gene calls are TRBV5-6 and TRBJ1-2; TRBD1 is a possible D gene (5 bases). Germline assignment: CDR1 SGHDT and CDR2 YYEEEE. Trimming took 1 base from V and 4 from J, leaving 20 bases between them. The length of the CDR3 is 17 residues. CDR3: CASSLWGSLGRSYGYTF. The CDR3 nucleotides are TGTGCCAGCAGCTTGTGGGGGTCCTTGGGGAGGAGCTATGGCTACACCTTC.

A note on this clone: Other nucleotide sequences from this sample produce the same CDR3. V and J are TRBV7-6 and TRBJ2-1; maybe TRBD2 (5 bases). CDR3 length: 14 amino acids. The ends were cut back, 1 base at V and 2 bases at J, with 6 bases in the middle. The germline gives CDR1 SGHVS, CDR2 FNYEAQ. This chain's CDR3 is CASSLGGPYNEQFF. The DNA of the CDR3 is TGTGCCAGCAGCTTAGGCGGGCCCTACAATGAGCAGTTCTTC.

The chain employs TRBV9 and TRBJ1-1, with 7 bases matching TRBD1. With 0 bases clipped from V and 6 bases from J, the junction kept 8 bases outside the gene matches. CDR1 is SGDLS, CDR2 YYNGEE, per germline. The CDR3 covers 15 residues. The CDR3 spells CASSVEGALRSEAFF. In nucleotides, the CDR3 is TGTGCCAGCAGCGTAGAGGGGGCGTTGAGGTCTGAAGCTTTCTTT. Filled out from reference TRBV9 and TRBJ1-1, the complete variable domain reads DSGVTQTPKHLITATGQRVTLRCSPRSGDLSVYWYQQSLDQGLQFLIQYYNGEERAKGNILERFSAQQFPDLHSELNLSSLELGDSALYFCASSVEGALRSEAFFGQGTRLTVV.

This chain links TRBV5-1 with TRBJ2-2; D is possibly TRBD2 (6 bases). V lost 0 bases to trimming and J lost 4 bases, with 19 bases between them. The CDR3 contains 18 residues. CDR1 is SGHRS and CDR2 is YFSETQ in the germline V gene. CDR3 in DNA: TGCGCCAGCAGCTTGGCTCTTCTAGCGCCGAGGGGCACCGGGGAGCTGTTTTTT. Translated: CASSLALLAPRGTGELFF.

The V call is TRBV6-1, the J call TRBJ1-3, with D tentatively TRBD1 (5 bases). The CDR3 has 16 residues. V dropped 1 base and J dropped 0 bases, with 10 bases sitting between them. Germline V gives CDR1 MNHNS, CDR2 SASEGT. The CDR3 bases are TGTGCCAGCAGTGAAGGGGACGCCTACTCTGGAAACACCATATATTTT. Amino acid sequence: CASSEGDAYSGNTIYF.